These 24 T cell receptor beta chains were all obtained from the same sample, sequenced in a study of shared clonotypes between healthy human individuals. Only in-frame clones appear in the TCRdb table, and some are missing; sequencing was by immunoSEQ multiplex PCR. The sample consists of 660,000 or so clones, about 95% of them appearing once. It was CD45RO-negative cells, positively selected for CCR7, that made up naive CD8 cells, with terminally differentiated effector memory CD45RA+ cells excluded. Sample: naive CD8+ T cells sorted from blood. The source of these receptors is a woman younger than 45 in good health.

The gene calls are TRBV28 and TRBJ2-2; D unclear. V lost 4 bases and J lost 8, with 20 bases in between. The germline V gene has CDR1 MDHEN and CDR2 SYDVKM. The CDR3 has 16 residues. The CDR3 region has the DNA TGTGCCAGCAGTTCTCCGGACCCATATCGCGTGGGGGAGCTGTTTTTT. Translated, it gives CASSSPDPYRVGELFF.

The gene calls are TRBV7-8 and TRBJ1-1; 7 positions match TRBD1. From germline, CDR1 is SGHVS and CDR2 FQNEAQ. V dropped 1 base and J dropped 3; count of bases not matched to a gene: 8. The CDR3 sequence is 16 residues long. The CDR3 region has the DNA TGTGCCAGCAGCTTAGGGACAGGCAAAGGGGACACTGAAGCTTTCTTT. Protein sequence: CASSLGTGKGDTEAFF. Together with reference TRBV7-8 and TRBJ1-1, the CDR3 gives the full variable domain: GAGVSQSPRYKVAKRGQDVALRCDPISGHVSLFWYQQALGQGPEFLTYFQNEAQLDKSGLPSDRFFAERPEGSVSTLKIQRTQQEDSAVYLCASSLGTGKGDTEAFFGQGTRLTVV.

This chain joins TRBV15 and TRBJ2-7, with D perhaps matching TRBD2 (6 bases). V gave up 0 bases and J gave up 3 bases, with 15 bases separating them. CDR1 and CDR2 from the germline V gene are LNHNV and YYDKDF (reference sequence). This CDR3 contains 16 residues. In DNA form, the CDR3 reads TGTGCCACCAGCAGAGATACCGGAGGGCCGATCTACGAGCAGTACTTC. This translates into CATSRDTGGPIYEQYF.

This chain links TRBV5-6 with TRBJ1-2; the D is unclear. Trimming shortened V by 0 bases and J by 4 bases, and 10 bases separated the two germline ends. The CDR3 consists of 14 residues. Germline lookup yields CDR1 SGHDT and CDR2 YYEEEE. CDR3 coding DNA: TGTGCCAGCAGCTTGGGATCCGGGTTCTATGGCTACACCTTC. This codes for CASSLGSGFYGYTF.

CDR3 region: CASSRITRTGVDEQFF. The CDR3 DNA reads as TGTGCCAGCAGCCGCATCACCCGGACAGGGGTCGATGAGCAGTTCTTC. The V and J genes are TRBV27 and TRBJ2-1, with 9 bases lining up with TRBD1. V shed 6 bases, J shed 8 bases, and the junction held 14 bases outside the gene matches. This CDR3 is built from 16 residues. Germline V gene lookup returns CDR1 MNHEY and CDR2 SMNVEV (reference sequence).

The CDR3 coding sequence is TGTGCCAGCAAGCGCAGGGAGCTTATGAACACTGAAGCTTTCTTT. It codes for CASKRRELMNTEAFF. This chain connects TRBV27 to TRBJ1-1; D perhaps matches TRBD1 (5 bases). With 7 bases removed from V and 0 bases from J, the gap between germline ends came to 15 bases. In germline, CDR1 is MNHEY, CDR2 SMNVEV (reference sequence). This CDR3 has 15 amino acids.

The V gene is TRBV5-6, the J gene TRBJ1-2, with D unclear. CDR1 is SGHDT and CDR2 is YYEEEE in the germline V gene. Trimming left V 4 bases short and J 3 bases short, with 13 bases between. This CDR3 has 14 amino acids. CDR3 sequence: CASSMMGADYGYTF. The CDR3 nucleotides are TGTGCCAGCAGCATGATGGGCGCGGACTATGGCTACACCTTC.

The V gene is TRBV6-6, the J gene TRBJ1-2, with TRBD1 as a possible D gene (5 bases). Germline loops: CDR1 MNHNY, CDR2 SVGAGI (reference sequence). The ends were cut back, 5 bases at V and 4 bases at J, with 14 bases in the middle. The CDR3 contains 14 residues. The CDR3 is CASSPLGGVYGYTF. CDR3 bases: TGTGCCAGCAGTCCTCTCGGAGGGGTCTATGGCTACACCTTC.

The J gene is TRBJ2-5, the V gene TRBV19; TRBD1 might be the D (5 bases). The J call may be incorrect, as the DNA end agrees better with TRBJ2-7. This CDR3 has 14 residues. CDR1 and CDR2 from the germline V gene are LNHDA and SQIVND (reference sequence). The CDR3 is CASSKPSDTYEQYF. CDR3 nucleotides: TGTGCCAGTAGTAAGCCCTCGGACACCTACGAGCAGTACTTC.

In nucleotides, the CDR3 is TGTGCCAGCAGTTACGGGACAGGGGAAACCTACGAGCAGTACTTC. Translation: CASSYGTGETYEQYF. V usage is TRBV28 and J usage is TRBJ2-7; 10 positions agree with TRBD1. Losses at the gene ends were 4 bases for V and 2 bases for J; bases not matched to a gene: 5. The CDR3 extends over 15 amino acids. CDR1 and CDR2 (germline): MDHEN, SYDVKM.

As for this clone: No conserved phenylalanine or tryptophan is present at the end of the CDR3, so a read error is the likely explanation. No DNA is shown, since the ends of the CDR3 on it are uncertain; the CDR3 is the one TCRdb lists. This chain connects TRBV28 to TRBJ1-2; whether TRBD1, the table's D call, matches the DNA was not checked. Both ends counted, the CDR3 spans 14 residues. Germline CDR1 MDHEN, CDR2 SYDVKM. CDR3 protein: CASSFLGGQVDVIL.

This chain links TRBV5-6 with TRBJ1-4; TRBD1 is a possible D gene (6 bases). Per germline, CDR1 SGHDT and CDR2 YYEEEE. This CDR3 spans 14 amino acids. The ends were cut back, 3 bases at V and 8 bases at J, with 14 bases in the middle. In DNA, the CDR3 is TGTGCCAGCAGCTGGGGGCGCCGGTACGAAAAACTGTTTTTT. Its protein product is CASSWGRRYEKLFF.

The J gene is TRBJ2-7, the V gene TRBV13; 8 bases are a match to TRBD1. Looked up from germline, CDR1 is PRHDT and CDR2 is FYEKMQ (reference sequence). V lost 5 bases and J lost 1; bases outside the gene matches: 7. The CDR3 has 15 residues. The chain's CDR3 is CASSNTGTGSYEQYF. CDR3 coding DNA: TGTGCCAGCAGCAACACCGGGACAGGATCCTACGAGCAGTACTTC.

The chain employs TRBV29-1 and TRBJ2-3; TRBD2 agrees at 11 bases. Looked up from germline, CDR1 is SQVTM and CDR2 is ANQGSEA. Trimming took 6 bases from V and 0 from J; bases not matched to a gene: 2. The CDR3 has 14 residues. CDR3 in amino acids: CSVRLAGSTDTQYF. Written as DNA, the CDR3 is TGCAGCGTCAGACTAGCGGGAAGCACAGATACGCAGTATTTT.

This clone has just one count. The chain combines TRBV30 with TRBJ1-1; D possibly corresponds to TRBD1 (5 bases). The CDR3 is made up of 17 amino acids. CDR1 is GTSNPN, CDR2 SVGIG, per germline (reference sequence). The ends were cut back, 2 bases at V and 0 bases at J, with 19 bases in the middle. The chain's CDR3 is CAWSRLGGVSMNTEAFF. Here the CDR3 DNA reads TGTGCCTGGAGTCGTCTGGGGGGGGTATCTATGAACACTGAAGCTTTCTTT.

The J gene is TRBJ2-6, the V gene TRBV5-4; D is undetermined. The germline V and J ends were trimmed by 6 bases and 0 bases, with 4 bases remaining between them. This CDR3 comprises 13 residues. Per germline, CDR1 SGHNT and CDR2 YYREEE (reference sequence). The CDR3 loop is CASTDSGANVLTF. The CDR3 nucleotides read TGTGCCAGCACAGACTCTGGGGCCAACGTCCTGACTTTC.

This chain links TRBV4-1 with TRBJ2-1, with D tentatively TRBD1 (6 bases). Germline CDR1 and CDR2: MGHRA and YSYEKL. The length of the CDR3 is 18 residues. The V end lost 1 base, the J end lost 0 bases, and 16 bases lay between the germline ends. The CDR3 DNA is TGCGCCAGCAGCCAAGTGGCAGGGGATCAGCGCTCCTACAATGAGCAGTTCTTC. Encoded protein: CASSQVAGDQRSYNEQFF.

V is TRBV4-1 and J is TRBJ1-2, with 8 positions matching TRBD1. The V and J ends lost 1 base and 8 bases, in that order; junction bases with no gene match: 6. Germline V gene sequence: CDR1 MGHRA, CDR2 YSYEKL. The CDR3 consists of 14 residues. CDR3 nucleotide sequence: TGCGCCAGCAGCCAAGCCGGGACAGGAAGGGGCTACACCTTC. This translates into CASSQAGTGRGYTF.

The chain employs TRBV9 and TRBJ2-1, with D perhaps matching TRBD2 (7 bases). V lost 0 bases and J 7 bases, leaving 14 bases between the germline ends. Per the germline V gene, CDR1 is SGDLS and CDR2 is YYNGEE. The CDR3 runs to 15 residues. The CDR3 nucleotides are TGTGCCAGCAGCGTAGGAGGGGGGGCATCTAATGAGCAGTTCTTC. Translating it yields CASSVGGGASNEQFF.

This clone has only one observation. CDR3 in amino acids: CASSDPTGVRTGELFF. CDR3 DNA sequence: TGTGCCAGCAGTGACCCGACAGGGGTGAGGACCGGGGAGCTGTTTTTT. The V and J genes are TRBV2 and TRBJ2-2; 8 bases fit TRBD1. Trimming cost V 3 bases and J 5 bases; bases outside gene matches: 8. The CDR3 has 16 amino acids. The germline V gene has CDR1 SNHLY and CDR2 FYNNEI.

V is TRBV11-2 and J is TRBJ2-7; either TRBD1 or TRBD2 may fit D (5 bases each). The V and J ends lost 0 bases and 4 bases respectively, with 13 bases between them. The CDR3 is 15 residues long. The germline V gene has CDR1 SGHAT and CDR2 FQNNGV. Written as DNA, the CDR3 is TGTGCCAGCAGCTTAGAGGTCGGGACCATGTACGAGCAGTACTTC. Protein: CASSLEVGTMYEQYF.

This clone has a single count. The chain is built from TRBV13 and TRBJ1-1, with 8 positions matching TRBD1. The V segment lost 5 bases and the J segment 3 bases; nucleotides outside the gene matches: 17. The CDR3 has 18 amino acids. Germline V lookup: CDR1 PRHDT, CDR2 FYEKMQ (reference sequence). The CDR3 DNA reads as TGTGCCAGCAGCGACCGTGGACAGGGTACAATTGGGGACACTGAAGCTTTCTTT. It translates to CASSDRGQGTIGDTEAFF.

This chain joins TRBV7-6 and TRBJ2-5; a weak D match, TRBD1 (5 bases). The ends were cut back, 1 base at V and 5 bases at J, with 11 bases in the middle. The germline gives CDR1 SGHVS, CDR2 FNYEAQ. The CDR3 length is 14 residues. The CDR3: CASSLVGSGETQYF. CDR3 coding DNA: TGTGCCAGCAGCTTAGTTGGGTCAGGGGAGACCCAGTACTTC.

The rearrangement links TRBV2 to TRBJ2-6, with a weak D call TRBD1 (6 bases). From germline, CDR1 is SNHLY and CDR2 FYNNEI. The CDR3 runs 15 residues. The V end was cut by 6 bases, the J end by 0 bases, with 9 bases between. This chain's CDR3 is CASRPGDSGANVLTF. CDR3 coding DNA: TGTGCCAGCAGACCAGGGGACTCTGGGGCCAACGTCCTGACTTTC.